Reported below is one T cell receptor beta chain. What it binds is unknown. The data belong to a study of OX40 agonist ivuxolimab in advanced cancers. Findings and limits, study-wide: Among the lowest peripheral clonal expansion occurred in 0.1-3.0 mg/kg partial responders.

Using immunoSEQ multiplex PCR, the repertoire was profiled, and TCRdb retains in-frame clones only, with some absent. The table records 50,000 to 70,000 clones, around 85% of them present only once. This CDR3 is built from 17 residues. CDR1 and CDR2 (germline): SGHVS, FQNEAQ. The germline V and J ends were trimmed by 5 bases and 0 bases, with 19 bases remaining between them. This sample comprised CD4+ or CD8+ T cells sorted from blood, obtained in a trial of the OX40 agonist ivuxolimab. The sequence was obtained from an adult with an advanced solid tumor such as melanoma, head and neck, liver or kidney cancer. This chain connects TRBV7-8 to TRBJ1-1, with D possibly TRBD1 on 6 matching bases. Here the CDR3 DNA reads TGTGCCAGCAGCCCCGGTCGGGCTTGGGACATGAACACTGAAGCTTTCTTT. Translation: CASSPGRAWDMNTEAFF.